This entry describes one TCR beta chain. The data were obtained in a study of response to subunit inactivated influenza vaccine. TCRdb re-derived calls from the RT-PCR reads in MiXCR, one entry per CDR3 protein. The profile shows 500,000 to 700,000 distinct CDR3 sequences, 20% to 25% of them singletons. Germline V gene sequence: CDR1 SGHAT, CDR2 FQNNGV. The junction had 12 bases not matched to a gene; V was cut back by 5 bases and J by 7 bases. The CDR3 spans 16 residues. These data were likewise used in another study, on T cells expressing NK-cell markers. This second study notes: Generation of TCR beta cDNA was performed by 5'RACE template switching incorporating UMIs. Underlying the TCR beta repertoires were sorted CD3+CD56+NKG2C+, CD3+CD56+NKG2C- and CD3+CD56-NKG2C+ T cells. Seropositivity for HCMV was found in seven of the eight sequenced donors, with one seronegative. A handful of donors showed these clonotypes also leading the CD3+CD56-NKG2C+ fraction.

The sequence came from a man aged 45-60 years who received an inactivated influenza vaccine. The source was CD4+ T cells sorted from PBMCs, collected approximately 12 days after vaccination. V and J are TRBV11-2 and TRBJ2-5; 11 nucleotides agree with TRBD2. CDR3 coding DNA: TGTGCCAGCAGCCCAGCGGGACTAGCGGCCGGGGCGACCCAGTACTTC. Translated, it gives CASSPAGLAAGATQYF.